This T cell receptor (beta chain) was captured in a study of brain T cells in children with intractable seizures. Measured with immunoSEQ multiplex PCR; TCRdb has only the in-frame clones, and not every one. The sample shows under 150,000 clones, approximately 94% of them seen only once. Between the trimmed V and J ends, which lost 0 bases and 6 bases, there was a span of 23 bases. CDR1 is MGHRA and CDR2 is YSYEKL in the germline V gene. This CDR3 comprises 19 residues. Sequencing was limited to surgery cases with top T cell transcript signatures in brain tissue. Pre-surgery treatment included at least one anti-epileptic drug.

The specimen was peripheral blood, collected at surgery. The chain has TRBV4-1 and TRBJ2-2, with D perhaps TRBD1 (7 bases). The sequence was obtained from a boy in the first two years of life with hemimegalencephaly and intractable seizures. Written as DNA, the CDR3 is TGCGCCAGCAGCCAAGATTGGGTTTGGAGGGGGCCTAATGCCGGGGAGCTGTTTTTT. It yields the protein CASSQDWVWRGPNAGELFF.